The present entry profiles one T cell receptor beta chain with its context. Its antigen is not known. J lost 0 bases, V lost 7 bases, and 3 bases had no gene match. The CDR3 is 14 residues long. Germline CDR1 reads MNHEY; CDR2 reads SMNVEV (reference sequence). These data belong to a study of regulatory T cells in long-lasting Graves disease. Time point indicated: persistent/refractory GD, antithyroid drugs over 5 years with positive TRAb. PBMC RNA served as the TCR library source. Arm-PCR of CDR3 regions with iRepertoire HTBI primers generated TCR beta libraries. TCRdb re-called the multiplex PCR reads through MiXCR, storing one row per CDR3 protein. Found here are 300,000 to 500,000 distinct CDR3 sequences, less than 25% of them singletons; the top ten hold less than 25%. Overall study results and limits: TCR diversity was lower in persistent Graves' patients than in newly diagnosed ones.

Sequences were derived from peripheral blood mononuclear cells (PBMCs), sampled when the disease was refractory, from a patient treated with antithyroid drugs. The rearrangement uses TRBV27 and TRBJ2-7, with 10 positions matching TRBD1. The source is a female donor with Graves disease. CDR3 protein: CASTGTGDSYEQYF. CDR3 bases: TGTGCCAGCACCGGGACAGGGGACTCCTACGAGCAGTACTTC.